A few counts support the clone carrying this TCR beta chain. Its antigen is not identified. Here immunoSEQ multiplex PCR was the method, and the copy in TCRdb shows in-frame clones only, minus some. The sample shows some 45,000 clones, about 86% of them seen only once. CDR1 is MNHNY and CDR2 is SVGAGI in the germline V gene (reference sequence). The CDR3 is 13 residues long. J gave up 1 base and V 9 bases, and 3 bases lay outside the gene matches. This specimen comes from a study of STAT5B mutations in CD4+ large granular lymphocyte leukemia. For the study at large: Healthy donors showed HLA-associated enrichment of the CDR3 'QG' motif.

Study-wide findings and caveats: Top patient clones used TRBV06 genes more often: 8/27 versus 2/35 in controls. Data were not HLA-matched across samples. About 24% of private leukemic clonotypes occurred rarely in other patients' non-leukemic repertoires.

The receptor was derived from a human donor in good health. The specimen sequenced was CD4+ T cells from blood buffy coats. The V call is TRBV6-6, the J call TRBJ1-3; 7 bases map to TRBD1. CDR3 sequence: CASGTDSGNTIYF. CDR3 DNA sequence: TGTGCCAGTGGGACAGATTCTGGAAACACCATATATTTT.